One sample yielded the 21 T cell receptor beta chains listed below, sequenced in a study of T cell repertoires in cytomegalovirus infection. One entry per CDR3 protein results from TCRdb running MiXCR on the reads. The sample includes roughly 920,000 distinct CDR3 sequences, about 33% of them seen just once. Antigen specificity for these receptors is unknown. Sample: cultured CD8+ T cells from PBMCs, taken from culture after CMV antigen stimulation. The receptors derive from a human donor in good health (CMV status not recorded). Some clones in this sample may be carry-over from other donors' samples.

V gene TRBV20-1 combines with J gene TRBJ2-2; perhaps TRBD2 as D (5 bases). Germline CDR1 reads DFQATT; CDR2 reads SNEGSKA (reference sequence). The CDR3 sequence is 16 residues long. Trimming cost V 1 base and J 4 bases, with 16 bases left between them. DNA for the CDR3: TGCAGTGCTAGAGGGCGCTCAGCGGTTGGCACCGGGGAGCTGTTTTTT. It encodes CSARGRSAVGTGELFF.

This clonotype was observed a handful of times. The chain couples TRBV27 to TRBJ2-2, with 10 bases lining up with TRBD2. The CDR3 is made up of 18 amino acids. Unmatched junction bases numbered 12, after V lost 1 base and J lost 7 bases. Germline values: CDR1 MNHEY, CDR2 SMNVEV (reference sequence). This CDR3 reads CASSLLASGGPRGGELFF. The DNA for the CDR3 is TGTGCCAGCAGTTTATTGGCTAGCGGGGGCCCTCGGGGCGGGGAGCTGTTTTTT.

This chain's CDR3 is CATQTPGALPYEQYV. The DNA for the CDR3 is TGTGCCACCCAGACCCCCGGGGCCTTACCATACGAGCAGTACGTC. The genes are TRBV6-2 or TRBV6-3 and TRBJ2-7; D possibly uses TRBD1 or TRBD2 (5 bases each). The CDR3 is 15 residues long. The germline gives CDR1 MNHEY, CDR2 SVGEGT. V shed 10 bases and J shed 4 bases, with 23 bases lying between them.

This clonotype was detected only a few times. This CDR3 is CASSELAGNNEQFF. The CDR3 nucleotides are TGTGCCAGCAGTGAACTAGCGGGGAACAATGAGCAGTTCTTC. The V call is TRBV2, the J call TRBJ2-1; the match to TRBD2 covers 9 bases. CDR1 and CDR2 (germline): SNHLY, FYNNEI. The CDR3 has 14 residues. Germline trimming cut 2 bases from V and 5 bases from J; bases unmatched to any gene: 1.

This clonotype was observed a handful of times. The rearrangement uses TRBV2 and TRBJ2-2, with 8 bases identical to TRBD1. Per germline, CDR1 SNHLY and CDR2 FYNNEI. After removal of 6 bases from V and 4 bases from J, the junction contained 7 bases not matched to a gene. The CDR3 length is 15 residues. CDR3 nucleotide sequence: TGTGCCAGCAGGGAGGACAGGGACTTCACCGGGGAGCTGTTTTTT. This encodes CASREDRDFTGELFF.

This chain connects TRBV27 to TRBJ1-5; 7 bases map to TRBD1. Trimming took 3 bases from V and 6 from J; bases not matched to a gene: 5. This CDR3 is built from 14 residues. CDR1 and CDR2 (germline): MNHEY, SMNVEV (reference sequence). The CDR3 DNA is TGTGCCAGCAGTTTGACAGGGCTAACTCAGCCCCAGCATTTT. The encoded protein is CASSLTGLTQPQHF.

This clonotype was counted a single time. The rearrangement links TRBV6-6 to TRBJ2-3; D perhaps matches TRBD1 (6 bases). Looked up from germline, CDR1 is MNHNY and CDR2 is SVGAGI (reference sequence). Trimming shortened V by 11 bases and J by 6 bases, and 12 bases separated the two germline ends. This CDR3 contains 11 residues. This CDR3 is CAGGRGDTQYF. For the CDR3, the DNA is TGTGCCGGGGGTAGGGGGGATACGCAGTATTTT.

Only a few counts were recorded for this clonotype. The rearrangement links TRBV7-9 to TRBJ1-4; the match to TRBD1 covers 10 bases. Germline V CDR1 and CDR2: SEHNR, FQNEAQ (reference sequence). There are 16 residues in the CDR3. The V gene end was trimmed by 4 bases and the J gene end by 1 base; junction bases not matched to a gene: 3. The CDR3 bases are TGTGCCAGCAGCTACGGACAGGGGGGAACTAATGAAAAACTGTTTTTT. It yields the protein CASSYGQGGTNEKLFF.

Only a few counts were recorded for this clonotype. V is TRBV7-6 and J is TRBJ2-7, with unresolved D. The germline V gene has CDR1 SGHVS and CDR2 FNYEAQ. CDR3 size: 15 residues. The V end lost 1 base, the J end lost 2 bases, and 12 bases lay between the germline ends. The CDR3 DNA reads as TGTGCCAGCAGCTTAGAAAGGCAGTACCCCTACGAGCAGTACTTC. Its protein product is CASSLERQYPYEQYF.

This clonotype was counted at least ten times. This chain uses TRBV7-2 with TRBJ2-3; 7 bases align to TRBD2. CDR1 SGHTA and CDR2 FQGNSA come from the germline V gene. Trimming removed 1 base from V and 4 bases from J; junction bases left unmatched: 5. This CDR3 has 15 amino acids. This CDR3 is CASSLGRRESDTQYF. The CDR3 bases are TGTGCCAGCAGCTTAGGGAGGCGGGAGTCAGATACGCAGTATTTT.

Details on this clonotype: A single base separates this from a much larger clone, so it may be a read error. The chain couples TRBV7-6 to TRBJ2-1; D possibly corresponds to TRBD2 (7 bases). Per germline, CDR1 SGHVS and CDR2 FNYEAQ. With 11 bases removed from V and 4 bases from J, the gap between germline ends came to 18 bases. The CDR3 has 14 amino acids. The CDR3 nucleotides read TGTGCCTTGTGGGGCGGGGGCCCGTACAATGAGCAGTTCTTC. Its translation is CALWGGGPYNEQFF.

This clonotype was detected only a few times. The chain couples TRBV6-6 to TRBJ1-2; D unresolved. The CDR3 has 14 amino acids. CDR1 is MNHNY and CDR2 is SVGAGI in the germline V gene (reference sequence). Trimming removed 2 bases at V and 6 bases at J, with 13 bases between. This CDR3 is CASSYTVTANGYTF. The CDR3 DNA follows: TGTGCCAGCAGTTACACCGTGACGGCGAATGGCTACACCTTC.

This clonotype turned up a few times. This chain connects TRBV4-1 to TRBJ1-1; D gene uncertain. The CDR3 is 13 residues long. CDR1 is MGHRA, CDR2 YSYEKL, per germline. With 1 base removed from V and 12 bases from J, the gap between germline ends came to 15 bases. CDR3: CASSQGLVRLPFF. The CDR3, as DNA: TGCGCCAGCAGCCAAGGATTAGTAAGGTTGCCTTTCTTT.

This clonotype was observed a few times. Here the CDR3 reads CASRLGQGGDTQYF. CDR3 DNA: TGTGCCAGCAGACTTGGACAGGGAGGGGATACGCAGTATTTT. The rearrangement links TRBV28 to TRBJ2-3, with D possibly being TRBD1 (8 bases). CDR1 is MDHEN and CDR2 is SYDVKM in the germline V gene. V was shortened by 6 bases and J by 6 bases, with 16 bases between the two germline ends. The CDR3 runs to 14 residues.

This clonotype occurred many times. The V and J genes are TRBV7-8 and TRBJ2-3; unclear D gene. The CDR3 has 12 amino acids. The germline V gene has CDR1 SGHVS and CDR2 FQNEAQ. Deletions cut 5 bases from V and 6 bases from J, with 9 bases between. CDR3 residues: CASSVYFDTQYF. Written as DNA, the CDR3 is TGTGCCAGCAGCGTATACTTCGATACGCAGTATTTT.

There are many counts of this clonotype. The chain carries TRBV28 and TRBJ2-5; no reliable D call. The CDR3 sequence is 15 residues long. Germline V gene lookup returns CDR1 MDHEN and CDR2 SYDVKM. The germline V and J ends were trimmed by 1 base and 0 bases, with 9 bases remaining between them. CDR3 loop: CASSLSVADQETQYF. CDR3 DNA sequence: TGTGCCAGCAGTTTATCCGTGGCAGACCAAGAGACCCAGTACTTC.

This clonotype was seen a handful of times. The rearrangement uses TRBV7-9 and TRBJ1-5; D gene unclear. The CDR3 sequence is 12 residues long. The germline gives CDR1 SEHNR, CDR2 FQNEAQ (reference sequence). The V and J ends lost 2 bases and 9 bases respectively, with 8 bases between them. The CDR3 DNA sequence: TGTGCCAGCAGCTTACCGTTGGGGCCCCAGCATTTT. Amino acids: CASSLPLGPQHF.

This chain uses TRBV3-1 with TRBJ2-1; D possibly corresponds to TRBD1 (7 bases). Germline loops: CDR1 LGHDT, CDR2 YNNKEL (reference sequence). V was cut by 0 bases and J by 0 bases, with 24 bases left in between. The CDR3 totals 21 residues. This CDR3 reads CASSQDPRGVYYLSSYNEQFF. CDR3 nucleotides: TGTGCCAGCAGCCAAGATCCCAGGGGGGTCTACTACTTGAGCTCCTACAATGAGCAGTTCTTC.

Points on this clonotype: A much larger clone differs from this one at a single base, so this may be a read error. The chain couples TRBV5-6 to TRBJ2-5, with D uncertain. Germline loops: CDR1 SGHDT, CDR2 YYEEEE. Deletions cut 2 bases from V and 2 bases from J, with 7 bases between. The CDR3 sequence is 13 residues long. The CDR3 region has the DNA TGTGCCAGCAGCTTTATTATACAAGAGACCCAGTACTTC. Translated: CASSFIIQETQYF.

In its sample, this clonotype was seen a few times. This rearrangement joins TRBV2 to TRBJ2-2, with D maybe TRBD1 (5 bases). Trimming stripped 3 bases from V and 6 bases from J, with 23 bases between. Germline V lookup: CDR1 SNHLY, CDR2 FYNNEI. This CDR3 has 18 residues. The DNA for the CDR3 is TGTGCCAGCAGTGAGAGTTTAACAGGAGACACCCGGCCCGGGGAGCTGTTTTTT. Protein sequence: CASSESLTGDTRPGELFF.

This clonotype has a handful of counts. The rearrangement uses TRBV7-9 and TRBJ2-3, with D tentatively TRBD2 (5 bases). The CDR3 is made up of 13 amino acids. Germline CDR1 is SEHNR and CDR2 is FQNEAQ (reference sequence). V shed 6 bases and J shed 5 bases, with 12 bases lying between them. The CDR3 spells CASRPARGDTQYF. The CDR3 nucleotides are TGTGCCAGCAGGCCTGCCCGGGGAGATACGCAGTATTTT.